The rows below give T cell receptor beta chains drawn from one sample of a study of Ad26.COV2.S vaccination and SARS-CoV-2 variants. Here immunoSEQ multiplex PCR was the method, and the copy in TCRdb shows in-frame clones only, minus some. The top ten hold 9.5% to 12% of the sample, which has some 250,000 clones, around 89% seen once. The sequencing used peripheral blood, collected in a trial of Ad26.COV2.S vaccine versus placebo. These receptor sequences come from a person aged 18-60 years who received the Ad26.COV2.S COVID-19 vaccine or a placebo. Both conserved end residues are part of each CDR3. The D gene is left open where the match is weak. Rows may omit the clone size; those that give it use once, few, many or a size class.

v_gene	d_gene	abundance	j_gene	CDR3nt	CDR3aa
TRBV11-2	TRBD2	-	TRBJ2-7	TGTGCCAGCAGCTTAAGACCCCCGACTAGCGGGAGGGCCCACGAGCAGTACTTC	CASSLRPPTSGRAHEQYF
TRBV28	-	-	TRBJ2-6	TGTGCCAGCAGTTTCCGGGAGTCGATCTCTGGGGCCAACGTCCTGACTTTC	CASSFRESISGANVLTF
TRBV7-8	-	-	TRBJ2-2	TGTGCCAGCAGCTTAGCTACATTCGGCGGGGAGCTGTTTTTT	CASSLATFGGELFF
TRBV19	-	few	TRBJ1-3	TGTGCCAGTTGTCGGGGTGGCTCTGGAAACACCATATATTTT	CASCRGGSGNTIYF
TRBV2	TRBD2	-	TRBJ2-4	TGTGCCAGCATTCCGACTAGCGGGGTAGCCAAAAACATTCAGTACTTC	CASIPTSGVAKNIQYF
TRBV2	-	-	TRBJ1-1	TGTGCCAGCAAGGTACCCCCTTCGATCATTTTGAACACTGAAGCTTTCTTT	CASKVPPSIILNTEAFF
TRBV4-1	-	-	TRBJ2-3	TGCGCCAGCAGCCTCGGAGGGACCGGCGGTGATACGCAGTATTTT	CASSLGGTGGDTQYF
TRBV5-4	-	-	TRBJ1-4	TGTGCCAGCAGCCCCGAGGGATGGGAGTCTGAAAAACTGTTTTTT	CASSPEGWESEKLFF
TRBV14	-	-	TRBJ2-3	TGTGCCAGCAGCCACGGCGGGGTGGGAACAGATACGCAGTATTTT	CASSHGGVGTDTQYF
TRBV14	-	-	TRBJ2-1	TGTGCCAGCAGCCGGCTGGGGTCGGGAGACAATGAGCAGTTCTTC	CASSRLGSGDNEQFF
TRBV7-9	-	-	TRBJ1-6	TGTGCCAGCAGCTCCGGGGACTGGGACTCCTATAATTCACCCCTCCACTTT	CASSSGDWDSYNSPLHF
TRBV18	-	few	TRBJ2-7	TGTGCCAGCTCCCCTCAAGGTAGGCACGAGCAGTACTTC	CASSPQGRHEQYF
TRBV6-5	-	-	TRBJ1-1	TGTGCCAGCGTACAGGGTTCGACGATGAACACTGAAGCTTTCTTT	CASVQGSTMNTEAFF
TRBV13	-	-	TRBJ1-1	TGTGCCAGCAGCCGGAAGCTGAACACTGAAGCTTTCTTT	CASSRKLNTEAFF
TRBV19	-	-	TRBJ2-1	TGTGCCAGTAGTATAGATGGTCAGGGTCTGGGGCTCAATGAGCAGTTCTTC	CASSIDGQGLGLNEQFF
TRBV25-1	TRBD2	-	TRBJ2-5	TGTGCCAGCACCGCGGGGGGCCAAGAGACCCAGTACTTC	CASTAGGQETQYF
TRBV3-1/TRBV3-2	-	-	TRBJ2-7	TGTGCCAGCAGCCCCCGACAGTACTCCTACGAGCAGTACTTC	CASSPRQYSYEQYF
TRBV28	-	-	TRBJ2-6	TGTGCCAGCAGCCCACAGGGCTACAGAGTTTCTGGGGCCAACGTCCTGACTTTC	CASSPQGYRVSGANVLTF
TRBV28	TRBD1	-	TRBJ1-2	TGTGCCAGCAGAAGGGACAGGAACTACTATGGCTACACCTTC	CASRRDRNYYGYTF
TRBV5-6	-	-	TRBJ2-7	TGTGCCAGCAGCCGGCGGGCCGGGTACGAGCAGTACTTC	CASSRRAGYEQYF
TRBV19	TRBD1	-	TRBJ1-2	TGTGCCAGTCGACAGGGTCGTTGGGGCTACACCTTC	CASRQGRWGYTF
TRBV12-3/TRBV12-4	-	-	TRBJ1-2	TGTGCCAGCAGGACCGAGCCTAACTATGGCTACACCTTC	CASRTEPNYGYTF
TRBV5-5	TRBD1	-	TRBJ1-2	TGTGCCAGCAGCTCGACAGGGAACTATGGCTACACCTTC	CASSSTGNYGYTF
TRBV19	-	-	TRBJ1-1	TGTGCCAGTAGTAACAGTCCGAACACTGAAGCTTTCTTT	CASSNSPNTEAFF
TRBV4-2	TRBD2	-	TRBJ2-5	TGTGCCAGCAGCCAAAGTGGGAGGGCCTCGGAGACCCAGTACTTC	CASSQSGRASETQYF
TRBV30	-	many	TRBJ2-7	TGTGCCTGGAGGCGGGATCTTGGAGAGCAGTACTTC	CAWRRDLGEQYF
TRBV18	TRBD2	-	TRBJ2-5	TGTGCCAGCTCACCACAGAGCGGGGGGATTGAGACCCAGTACTTC	CASSPQSGGIETQYF
TRBV28	-	-	TRBJ1-2	TGTGCCAGCAGTTTGGATTACCGGATGGGCTACACCTTC	CASSLDYRMGYTF
TRBV7-2	-	-	TRBJ1-3	TGTGCCAGCAACACGGGGTTGGAAGGAAACACCATATATTTT	CASNTGLEGNTIYF
TRBV20-1	-	-	TRBJ1-2	TGCAGTGCTCCCTGGGTTGGCTACACCTTC	CSAPWVGYTF